This T cell receptor beta chain came from a study of blood T cell repertoires in COVID-19. TCRdb keeps only in-frame clones here, not all; method: immunoSEQ multiplex PCR. Here the sample spans about 49,000 clones, 84% being singletons. CDR3 size: 14 residues. Germline V gives CDR1 SGHAT, CDR2 FQNNGV. V lost 4 bases and J lost 0, with 7 bases in between. The chain couples TRBV11-2 to TRBJ1-3, with D maybe TRBD1 (5 bases). This TCR was sampled from a man between 45 and 60 years old with acute or convalescent COVID-19. Specimen: peripheral blood. CDR3 coding DNA: TGTGCCAGCAGCTCAGGGATCTCTGGAAACACCATATATTTT. Protein: CASSSGISGNTIYF.